The T cell receptor (beta chain) described here comes from a study of cytomegalovirus exposure and HLA in healthy donors. Study-level findings and limits: In a later analysis, HLA-C alleles had the fewest associated TCRs, DRB1 alleles the most. A few V segments could not be told apart, such as TRBV6-2 and TRBV6-3, and were left out.

Notes on this clone: Its specificity is not known.

Participants comprised healthy donors of bone marrow. Although they were nominally healthy when sampled, donors likely had unrecorded immune exposures. The V end was cut by 3 bases, the J end by 7 bases, with 10 bases between. This CDR3 spans 12 amino acids. Germline CDR1 reads LNHNV; CDR2 reads YYDKDF (reference sequence). Primers: 60 Vbeta forward and 13 Jbeta reverse. Measured with immunoSEQ multiplex PCR; TCRdb has only the in-frame clones, and not every one. This sample contains some 130,000 clones. The TCR was taken from a woman between 40 and 50 years old in good health and CMV-seronegative. V usage is TRBV15 and J usage is TRBJ2-7; D is unresolved. Sequencing input: PBMCs. This CDR3 is CATSRVYGEQYV. CDR3 sequence (DNA): TGTGCCACCAGCAGGGTTTATGGGGAGCAGTACGTC.